This T cell receptor beta chain appears in the sequencing data of a study of T-cell memory formation after mild COVID-19. Study details: In these data, TCR clusters were largely donor specific.

TCRdb independently ran MiXCR on the 5' RACE reads; one entry per CDR3 protein. The table lists about 150,000 distinct CDR3 sequences, around a third of them singletons, with around 12% in the top ten. Comment on this clonotype: Its antigen is as yet unknown.

Study-level findings and limits: Unconfirmed was the SARS-CoV-2 specificity of second-wave clones that peaked on day 37. Day 15 to 85 contracting clones showed balanced CD4/CD8; day 15 to 37 expanders favored CD4+. Some clones that responded turned up in pre-infection memory, which suggests that cross-reactive memory joined in.

The CDR3 covers 16 residues. From germline, CDR1 is LGHNA and CDR2 YSLEER. The germline V and J ends were trimmed by 1 base and 0 bases, with 13 bases remaining between them. The chain couples TRBV4-3 to TRBJ2-7; D unclear. The source of this sequence is an adult woman who had mild COVID-19 (a few samples of this study predate the infection). Cell type and time point are not known. The sample taken for sequencing was PBMCs or a T cell subset sorted from them (not recorded which). The CDR3 nucleotides are TGCGCCAGCAGCCAAGTTTACGGCAGCAGCTCCTACGAGCAGTACTTC. Its translation is CASSQVYGSSSYEQYF.